This T cell receptor (beta chain) was retrieved from a study of regulatory T cells in long-lasting Graves disease. Germline trimming cut 6 bases from V and 3 bases from J; bases unmatched to any gene: 5. CDR1 SQVTM and CDR2 ANQGSEA come from the germline V gene. CDR3 length: 14 residues. Sample time point: newly diagnosed GD, antithyroid drugs for less than 3 months. PBMC RNA was the source of the TCR library. This clonotype was seen repeatedly, ten times or more. Relying on iRepertoire HTBI primers and Arm-PCR of CDR3 regions, the team built TCR beta libraries. TCRdb redid the calling of the multiplex PCR reads with MiXCR, one entry per CDR3 protein. The data show 400,000 to 550,000 distinct CDR3 sequences, 15% to 20% seen once. The data were also submitted as part of a second study, on T cells in Graves' hyperthyroidism and ophthalmopathy.

The source material was peripheral blood mononuclear cells (PBMCs), sampled at new diagnosis, from a patient treated with antithyroid drugs. The receptor was derived from a young woman with Graves disease. The chain links TRBV29-1 to TRBJ2-1; 10 bases fit TRBD2. The CDR3 here is CSVDTSGVYNEQFF. CDR3 in DNA: TGCAGCGTGGATACTAGCGGGGTCTACAATGAGCAGTTCTTC.